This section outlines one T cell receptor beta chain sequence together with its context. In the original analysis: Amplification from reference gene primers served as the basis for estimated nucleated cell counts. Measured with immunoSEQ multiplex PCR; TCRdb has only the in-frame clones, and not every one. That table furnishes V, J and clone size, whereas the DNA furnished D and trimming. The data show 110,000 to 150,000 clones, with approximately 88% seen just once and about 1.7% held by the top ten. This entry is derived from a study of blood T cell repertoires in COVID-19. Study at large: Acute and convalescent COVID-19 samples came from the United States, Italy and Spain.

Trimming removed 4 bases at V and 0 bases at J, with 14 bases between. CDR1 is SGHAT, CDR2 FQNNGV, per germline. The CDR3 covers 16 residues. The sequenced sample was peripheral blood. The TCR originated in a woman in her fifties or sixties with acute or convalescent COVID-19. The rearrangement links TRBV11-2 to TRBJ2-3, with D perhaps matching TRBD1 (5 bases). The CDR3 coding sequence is TGTGCCAGCAGCTCACAGGCTTCTCTTAGCACAGATACGCAGTATTTT. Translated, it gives CASSSQASLSTDTQYF.